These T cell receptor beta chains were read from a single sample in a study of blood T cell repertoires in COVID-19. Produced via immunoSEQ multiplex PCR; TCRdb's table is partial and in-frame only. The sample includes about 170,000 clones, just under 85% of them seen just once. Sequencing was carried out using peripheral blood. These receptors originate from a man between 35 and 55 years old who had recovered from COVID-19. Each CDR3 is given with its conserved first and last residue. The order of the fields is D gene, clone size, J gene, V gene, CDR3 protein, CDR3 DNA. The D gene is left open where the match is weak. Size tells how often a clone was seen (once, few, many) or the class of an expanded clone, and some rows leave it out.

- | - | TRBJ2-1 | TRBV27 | CASSLNGDNEQFF | TGTGCCAGCAGTTTAAATGGAGACAATGAGCAGTTCTTC
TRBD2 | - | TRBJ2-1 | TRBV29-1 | CSVESGLAGGNEQFF | TGCAGCGTTGAATCGGGACTAGCGGGGGGCAATGAGCAGTTCTTC
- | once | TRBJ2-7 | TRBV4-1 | CASSQVPSSSYEQYF | TGCGCCAGCAGCCAAGTGCCTAGTAGCTCCTACGAGCAGTACTTC
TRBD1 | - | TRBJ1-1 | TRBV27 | CASSLYGLGQGNTEAFF | TGTGCCAGCAGTTTATATGGCCTTGGACAGGGAAACACTGAAGCTTTCTTT
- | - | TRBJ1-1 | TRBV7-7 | CASSLASGTKEAFF | TGTGCTAGCAGCTTAGCGAGCGGGACTAAGGAAGCTTTCTTT
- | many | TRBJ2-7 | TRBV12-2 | CASRSRGLAVSYEQYF | TGTGCAAGTCGGTCAAGGGGGCTAGCCGTCTCCTACGAGCAGTACTTC
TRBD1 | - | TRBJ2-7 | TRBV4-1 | CASRPGQGFSEQYF | TGCGCCAGCCGTCCGGGACAGGGGTTCTCCGAGCAGTACTTC
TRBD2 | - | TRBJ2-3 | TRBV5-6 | CASSLGLAGTDTQYF | TGTGCCAGCAGCTTAGGACTAGCGGGCACAGATACGCAGTATTTT
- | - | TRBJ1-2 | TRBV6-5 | CASSVQGSDGYTF | TGTGCCAGCAGCGTCCAGGGGTCGGATGGCTACACCTTC
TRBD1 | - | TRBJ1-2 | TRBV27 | CASSFDRVGGYTF | TGTGCCAGCAGTTTCGACAGGGTGGGCGGCTACACCTTC
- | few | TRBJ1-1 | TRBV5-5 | CASNSILGGLNTEAFF | TGTGCCAGTAACTCGATATTGGGGGGGTTGAACACTGAAGCTTTCTTT
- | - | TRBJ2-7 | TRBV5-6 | CASSRDPGQAPYEQYF | TGTGCCAGCAGCCGAGACCCGGGACAAGCTCCCTACGAGCAGTACTTC
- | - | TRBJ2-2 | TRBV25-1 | CASRKSGTSNTGELFF | TGTGCCAGCAGAAAGTCCGGGACATCAAACACCGGGGAGCTGTTTTTT
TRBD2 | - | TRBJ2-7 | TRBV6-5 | CASSPREGIYEQYF | TGTGCCAGCAGTCCCAGGGAGGGAATCTACGAGCAGTACTTC
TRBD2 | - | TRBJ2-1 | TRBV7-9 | CAGLAGGYNEQFF | TGTGCCGGACTAGCGGGAGGTTACAATGAGCAGTTCTTC
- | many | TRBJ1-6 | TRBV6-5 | CASTTAGEESSPLHF | TGTGCCAGCACCACCGCGGGGGAAGAAAGTTCACCCCTCCACTTT
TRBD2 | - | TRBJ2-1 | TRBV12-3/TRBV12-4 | CASSLGGLAEQFF | TGTGCCAGCAGTTTAGGGGGACTAGCTGAGCAGTTCTTC
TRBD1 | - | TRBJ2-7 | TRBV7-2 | CASSGGQGSSYEQYF | TGTGCCAGCAGCGGGGGACAGGGGTCCTCCTACGAGCAGTACTTC
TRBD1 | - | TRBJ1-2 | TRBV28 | CASSLSQGRSGYTF | TGTGCCAGCAGTCTTTCACAGGGGCGGAGTGGCTACACCTTC
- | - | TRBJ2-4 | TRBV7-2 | CASSIRTAGSKNIQYF | TGTGCCAGCAGCATAAGGACAGCCGGGTCCAAAAACATTCAGTACTTC
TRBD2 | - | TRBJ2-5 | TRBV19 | CASSFLSGGYPETQYF | TGTGCCAGTAGTTTCCTTAGCGGGGGCTACCCGGAGACCCAGTACTTC
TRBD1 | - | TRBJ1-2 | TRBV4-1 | CASSHQPGQGLDGYTF | TGCGCCAGCAGCCACCAGCCGGGACAGGGCCTAGATGGCTACACCTTC
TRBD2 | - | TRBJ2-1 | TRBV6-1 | CASIGTSGSRNEQFF | TGTGCCAGCATCGGGACTAGCGGGAGTCGCAATGAGCAGTTCTTC
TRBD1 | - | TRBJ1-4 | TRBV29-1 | CSVERDRDEKLFF | TGCAGCGTTGAGAGGGACAGAGATGAAAAACTGTTTTTT
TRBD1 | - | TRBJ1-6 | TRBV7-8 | CASSVGQGSSYNSPLHF | TGTGCCAGCAGCGTGGGACAGGGGAGCTCCTATAATTCACCCCTCCACTTT
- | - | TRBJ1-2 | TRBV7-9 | CASDSEYRSVDYGYTF | TGTGCCAGCGATTCAGAATACAGGTCCGTGGACTATGGCTACACCTTC
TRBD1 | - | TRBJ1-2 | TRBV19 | CASSPTGVGYGYTF | TGTGCCAGTAGTCCGACAGGGGTGGGCTATGGCTACACCTTC
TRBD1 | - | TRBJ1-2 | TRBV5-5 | CASSLHPDRGYGYTF | TGTGCCAGCAGCTTGCATCCGGACAGGGGTTATGGCTACACCTTC
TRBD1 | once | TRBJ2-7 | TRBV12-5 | CASGTGSSYEQYF | TGTGCTAGCGGGACAGGGAGCTCCTACGAGCAGTACTTC
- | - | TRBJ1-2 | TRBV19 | CASRRYRGASYGYTF | TGTGCCAGTAGGCGGTATCGGGGGGCGAGCTATGGCTACACCTTC
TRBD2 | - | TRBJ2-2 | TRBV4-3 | CASSQEGTSGGELFF | TGCGCCAGCAGCCAAGAGGGCACTAGCGGCGGGGAGCTGTTTTTT
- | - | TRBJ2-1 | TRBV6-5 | CASSPPGLPEQFF | TGTGCCAGCAGTCCGCCTGGACTGCCGGAGCAGTTCTTC
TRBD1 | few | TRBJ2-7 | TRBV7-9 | CASGLTGGQASYEQYF | TGTGCCAGCGGTCTCACCGGTGGACAGGCCTCCTACGAGCAGTACTTC
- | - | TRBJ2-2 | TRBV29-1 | CSATSGGGFTGELFF | TGCAGCGCAACCTCGGGAGGGGGCTTTACCGGGGAGCTGTTTTTT
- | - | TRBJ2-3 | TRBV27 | CASSAFTPRDTQYF | TGTGCCAGCAGTGCCTTTACACCTCGCGATACGCAGTATTTT
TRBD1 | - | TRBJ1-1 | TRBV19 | CASSPLGQVAEAFF | TGTGCCAGTAGTCCCTTGGGACAGGTCGCTGAAGCTTTCTTT
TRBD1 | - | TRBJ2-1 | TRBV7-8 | CASSLVPGGRFSDEQFF | TGTGCCAGCAGCTTAGTTCCAGGGGGCCGTTTTAGCGATGAGCAGTTCTTC
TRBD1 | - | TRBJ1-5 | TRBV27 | CARIQGAYQPQHF | TGTGCCAGGATACAGGGGGCATACCAGCCCCAGCATTTT
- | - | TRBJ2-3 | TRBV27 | CASREGTTDTQYF | TGTGCCAGCAGGGAGGGTACCACAGATACGCAGTATTTT
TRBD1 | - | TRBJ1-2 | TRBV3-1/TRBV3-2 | CASSQPFTGEGYTF | TGTGCCAGCAGCCAACCATTCACAGGGGAGGGCTACACCTTC
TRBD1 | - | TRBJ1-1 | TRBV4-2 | CASSRDGQGNTEAFF | TGTGCCAGCAGCCGAGATGGACAGGGGAACACTGAAGCTTTCTTT
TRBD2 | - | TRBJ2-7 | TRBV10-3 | CAISGGGSGIVTYEQYF | TGTGCCATCAGCGGAGGGGGTAGCGGGATTGTTACCTACGAGCAGTACTTC
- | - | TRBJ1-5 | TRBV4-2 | CASSQDEFTINQPQHF | TGTGCCAGCAGCCAAGATGAATTTACAATCAATCAGCCCCAGCATTTT
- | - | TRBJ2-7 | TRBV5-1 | CASSREERGTYEQYF | TGCGCCAGCAGCCGCGAGGAGCGTGGAACCTACGAGCAGTACTTC
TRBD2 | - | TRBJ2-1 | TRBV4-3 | CASSQDFMTGGLNEQFF | TGCGCCAGCAGCCAAGACTTCATGACGGGAGGGCTCAATGAGCAGTTCTTC
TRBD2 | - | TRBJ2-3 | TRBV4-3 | CASSQTSGGTDTQYF | TGCGCCAGCAGCCAGACTAGCGGGGGGACAGATACGCAGTATTTT
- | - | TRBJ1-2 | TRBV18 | CASSPAGNYGYTF | TGTGCCAGCTCACCTGCAGGCAACTATGGCTACACCTTC
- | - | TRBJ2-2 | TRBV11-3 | CASSLPRRGRNTGELFF | TGTGCCAGCAGCCTCCCGCGGCGGGGGCGGAACACCGGGGAGCTGTTTTTT
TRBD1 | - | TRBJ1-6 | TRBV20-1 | CSASISGQGLNSPLHF | TGCAGTGCAAGTATCTCTGGACAGGGGCTCAATTCACCCCTCCACTTT